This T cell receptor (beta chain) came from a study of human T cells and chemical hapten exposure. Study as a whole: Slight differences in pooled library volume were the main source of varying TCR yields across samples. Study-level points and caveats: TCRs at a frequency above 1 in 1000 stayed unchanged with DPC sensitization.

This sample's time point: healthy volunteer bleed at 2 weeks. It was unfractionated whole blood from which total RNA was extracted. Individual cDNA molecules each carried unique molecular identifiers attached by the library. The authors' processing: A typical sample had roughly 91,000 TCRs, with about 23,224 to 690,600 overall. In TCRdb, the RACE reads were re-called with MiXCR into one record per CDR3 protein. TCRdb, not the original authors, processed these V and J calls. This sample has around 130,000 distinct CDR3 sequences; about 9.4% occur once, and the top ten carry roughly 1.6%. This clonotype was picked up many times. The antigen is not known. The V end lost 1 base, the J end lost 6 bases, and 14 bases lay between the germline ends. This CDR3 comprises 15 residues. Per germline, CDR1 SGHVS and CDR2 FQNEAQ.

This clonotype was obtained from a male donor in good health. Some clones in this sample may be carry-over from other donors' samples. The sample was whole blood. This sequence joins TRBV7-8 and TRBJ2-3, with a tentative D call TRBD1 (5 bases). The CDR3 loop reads CASSLDFQGEDTQYF. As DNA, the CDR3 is TGTGCCAGCAGCTTAGATTTCCAGGGCGAGGATACGCAGTATTTT.